The entry below gives a single T cell receptor (beta chain) sequence along with its context. The V segment lost 8 bases and the J segment 2 bases; nucleotides outside the gene matches: 10. The CDR3 is 15 amino acids. In germline, CDR1 is SNHLY, CDR2 FYNNEI. The table came from immunoSEQ multiplex PCR; TCRdb's copy has only in-frame clones and leaves some out. The table lists roughly 190,000 clones, roughly 80% of them singletons. The data belong to a study of blood T cell repertoires in COVID-19. The rearrangement joins TRBV2 to TRBJ2-7; 9 positions match TRBD2. This sequence was found in a man aged 55 to 70 with acute or convalescent COVID-19. Material for sequencing was peripheral blood. The CDR3 DNA is TGTGCCAGCTCTCCGGGACTAGCTTCCACCTACGAGCAGTACTTC. This sequence encodes CASSPGLASTYEQYF.